Shown below are 9 T cell receptor beta chains from a single sample sequenced in a study of regulatory T cells in long-lasting Graves disease (dated by TCRdb to the early 2020s). The library was made by multiplex PCR. Sequenced using an Illumina HiSeq 4000. TCR beta libraries were built with iRepertoire HTBI primers and Arm-PCR amplification of CDR3 regions. TCRdb's own reprocessing of the public reads used fastp at Q25 and MiXCR and kept productive beta chains. Rows are combined by CDR3 protein, so each entry shows the most common genes and DNA. The sample includes approximately 380,000 distinct CDR3 sequences, with around 20% observed a single time. The top ten hold less than 25% of the sample. The time point label corresponds to: persistent/refractory GD, antithyroid drugs over 5 years with positive TRAb. For both TCR sequencing and RNA sequencing, RNA was extracted from PBMCs using TRIzol. Sequenced material: peripheral blood mononuclear cells (PBMCs), taken when the disease was refractory, from a patient treated with antithyroid drugs. These receptors all come from a female donor with Graves disease.

This clonotype has at least ten counts. The chain couples TRBV2 to TRBJ1-6; a possible D gene is TRBD1 (5 bases). CDR3 size: 15 residues. CDR1 and CDR2 from the germline V gene are SNHLY and FYNNEI. Deletions cut 5 bases from V and 9 bases from J, with 17 bases between. CDR3 coding DNA: TGTGCCAGCAGTACAGGAAGGGGCTTGGGTTCACCCCTCCACTTT. It encodes CASSTGRGLGSPLHF.

This clonotype was counted at least ten times. The chain joins TRBV20-1 to TRBJ2-5; no clear D gene. CDR1 is DFQATT, CDR2 SNEGSKA, per germline (reference sequence). The CDR3 has 12 residues. Between the trimmed V and J ends, which lost 6 bases and 1 base, there was a span of 9 bases. CDR3 loop: CSATSFQETQYF. CDR3 nucleotide sequence: TGCAGTGCCACCTCCTTCCAAGAGACCCAGTACTTC.

The table lists this clonotype with a few counts. The V gene is TRBV7-9, the J gene TRBJ2-5, with D possibly TRBD1 on 5 matching bases. CDR3 size: 14 residues. Germline V gene lookup returns CDR1 SEHNR and CDR2 FQNEAQ (reference sequence). With 1 base removed from V and 0 bases from J, the gap between germline ends came to 6 bases. The CDR3 coding sequence is TGTGCCAGCAGCTTAGTACAGGACCAAGAGACCCAGTACTTC. This encodes CASSLVQDQETQYF. Combining the CDR3 with reference TRBV7-9 and TRBJ2-5 gives the whole variable domain DTGVSQNPRHKITKRGQNVTFRCDPISEHNRLYWYRQTLGQGPEFLTYFQNEAQLEKSRLLSDRFSAERPKGSFSTLEIQRTEQGDSAMYLCASSLVQDQETQYFGPGTRLLVL.

This clonotype has a count of ten or more. J is TRBJ1-1 and V is TRBV30; no reliable D call. This CDR3 contains 16 residues. V was cut by 0 bases and J by 1 base, with 15 bases left in between. CDR1 is GTSNPN, CDR2 SVGIG, per germline (reference sequence). The CDR3 here is CAWSVPRSGSNTEAFF. Written as DNA, the CDR3 is TGTGCCTGGAGTGTGCCTCGATCTGGATCGAACACTGAAGCTTTCTTT. The full variable domain, with the rest looked up from reference TRBV30 and TRBJ1-1, is SQTIHQWPATLVQPVGSPLSLECTVEGTSNPNLYWYRQAAGRGLQLLFYSVGIGQISSEVPQNLSASRPQDRQFILSSKKLLLSDSGFYLCAWSVPRSGSNTEAFFGQGTRLTVV.

The chain has TRBV19 and TRBJ1-5; perhaps TRBD1 as D (5 bases). The CDR3 totals 13 residues. The germline V gene has CDR1 LNHDA and CDR2 SQIVND (reference sequence). V gave up 8 bases and J gave up 0 bases, with 8 bases separating them. CDR3 sequence: CASSGNSNQPQHF. CDR3 DNA: TGTGCCAGTTCAGGGAATAGCAATCAGCCCCAGCATTTT. Full variable domain (missing parts from reference TRBV19 and TRBJ1-5): DGGITQSPKYLFRKEGQNVTLSCEQNLNHDAMYWYRQDPGQGLRLIYYSQIVNDFQKGDIAEGYSVSREKKESFPLTVTSAQKNPTAFYLCASSGNSNQPQHFGDGTRLSIL.

The chain has TRBV20-1 and TRBJ2-5; D gene uncertain. This CDR3 is 12 amino acids long. Germline values: CDR1 DFQATT, CDR2 SNEGSKA (reference sequence). Trimming cost V 3 bases and J 3 bases, with 8 bases left between them. The CDR3 DNA sequence: TGCAGTGCTAGTATCGTCGAAGAGACCCAGTACTTC. Its protein product is CSASIVEETQYF.

This clonotype showed up many times. V usage is TRBV11-1 and J usage is TRBJ2-5; D gene uncertain. Trimming left V 5 bases short and J 5 bases short, with 12 bases between. Germline assignment: CDR1 SGHAT and CDR2 FQDESV (reference sequence). CDR3 length: 13 residues. The CDR3 coding sequence is TGTGCCAGCAGCCACGAGATTAGGGAGACCCAGTACTTC. This translates into CASSHEIRETQYF.

This clonotype was found a few times. The rearrangement joins TRBV10-3 to TRBJ1-1; 7 positions agree with TRBD1. Germline V gene lookup returns CDR1 ENHRY and CDR2 SYGVKD. This CDR3 is built from 13 residues. Trimming took 4 bases from V and 4 from J; bases not matched to a gene: 3. CDR3 DNA: TGTGCCATCAGTGCCAGGGGGATCACTGAAGCTTTCTTT. Translated, it gives CAISARGITEAFF.

This chain joins TRBV30 and TRBJ2-2, with D possibly being TRBD1 (5 bases). Germline V gives CDR1 GTSNPN, CDR2 SVGIG (reference sequence). The germline V and J ends were trimmed by 0 bases and 1 base, with 6 bases remaining between them. The CDR3 totals 14 residues. As DNA, the CDR3 is TGTGCCTGGAGTGTGGGGCTGAACACCGGGGAGCTGTTTTTT. Amino acid sequence: CAWSVGLNTGELFF.